A selection of T cell receptor beta chains follows, all from one sample in a study of blood T cell repertoires in COVID-19. Profiled with immunoSEQ multiplex PCR; TCRdb holds only in-frame clones, not every one. Seen here are over 55,000 clones, roughly 85% observed once, and the top ten hold 23%. The sample consisted of peripheral blood. These receptors were taken from a man aged 50-60 years with acute or convalescent COVID-19. Both conserved end residues are trimmed from each CDR3. The D gene is left open where the match is weak.

j_gene,v_gene,d_gene,CDR3aa
TRBJ2-7,TRBV27,-,ASKQTGRLYEQY
TRBJ2-3,TRBV5-1,-,ASSSPGTSRADTQY
TRBJ2-7,TRBV2,TRBD2,ASRGLAGEYEQY
TRBJ1-2,TRBV6-6,-,ASIDSSGGYT
TRBJ2-7,TRBV27,-,ASSPAVSYEQY
TRBJ1-4,TRBV6-5,-,ASSYSPRGEFEKLF
TRBJ1-2,TRBV6-5,-,ASKRTEYGYT
TRBJ1-4,TRBV11-2,-,ATSLVGLSGEKLF
TRBJ1-5,TRBV7-2,-,ASSLGGSLRNQPQH
TRBJ2-2,TRBV7-2,TRBD2,ASSLGGGATGELF
TRBJ2-3,TRBV7-8,-,ATTRMADTQY
TRBJ2-1,TRBV6-5,-,ASRQTVSYNEQF
TRBJ2-5,TRBV19,TRBD1,ASSIRPQGVPGQETQY
TRBJ1-2,TRBV5-8,-,ASSLAKRGKSNYGYT
TRBJ2-3,TRBV13,-,ASSLAGNTDTQY
TRBJ1-1,TRBV7-2,-,ASSPRRRTEAF
TRBJ1-2,TRBV4-1,-,ASSQEPSPFYGYT
TRBJ2-5,TRBV29-1,TRBD2,SVDGSGGWRETQY
TRBJ2-1,TRBV9,TRBD2,ASSLAGSYNEQF
TRBJ2-1,TRBV24-1,TRBD2,ATSDLGGGAQNEQF
TRBJ1-3,TRBV4-1,-,ASSQREGVSGNTIY
TRBJ2-1,TRBV7-3,TRBD2,ASSSTSGDSYNEQF
TRBJ2-5,TRBV30,-,AWSGGQGETQY
TRBJ2-3,TRBV5-6,TRBD2,ARSLGVPRGATDTQY
TRBJ2-1,TRBV7-2,TRBD2,ASSLGLVAGSSYNEQF
TRBJ2-1,TRBV24-1,TRBD2,ATSDSRLAGANNEQF
TRBJ2-1,TRBV10-1,TRBD1,ASSESGTGIFPYNEQF
TRBJ1-3,TRBV9,-,ASSVGGDISGNTIY
TRBJ1-2,TRBV28,-,ASSLRGSPGYT
TRBJ2-3,TRBV30,-,AWGIYGEAGTQY
TRBJ2-5,TRBV5-6,-,ASSSGLYGETQY